Listed below are T cell receptor beta chains from one sample, sequenced in a study of blood T cells in healthy people across ages. TCRdb re-derived calls from the 5' RACE reads in MiXCR, one entry per CDR3 protein. Among 1.4 million or so distinct CDR3 sequences listed, 35% to 45% were seen once. The specimen was blood. These receptors all come from a woman under 30 in good health. Each CDR3 is given with its conserved first and last residue. A D gene is named only where the DNA matches it firmly. Clone size is given for some rows only: seen once, a few or many times, or a class if the clone is expanded.

clone size: .; V gene: TRBV29-1; D gene: TRBD1; J gene: TRBJ2-2; CDR3 protein: CSVLQGNGELFF; CDR3 DNA: TGCAGCGTGCTACAGGGGAACGGGGAGCTGTTTTTT
clone size: .; V gene: TRBV7-9; D gene: .; J gene: TRBJ2-1; CDR3 protein: CASSPLGPGLYNEQFF; CDR3 DNA: TGTGCCAGCAGCCCACTAGGTCCGGGACTCTACAATGAGCAGTTCTTC
clone size: .; V gene: TRBV9; D gene: TRBD1; J gene: TRBJ2-4; CDR3 protein: CASSHPRDSYKNIQYF; CDR3 DNA: TGTGCCAGCAGCCATCCCCGGGACAGCTACAAAAACATTCAGTACTTC
clone size: .; V gene: TRBV24-1; D gene: .; J gene: TRBJ1-5; CDR3 protein: CATSDVTANQPQHF; CDR3 DNA: TGTGCCACCAGTGATGTGACGGCCAATCAGCCCCAGCATTTT
clone size: .; V gene: TRBV5-5; D gene: .; J gene: TRBJ1-2; CDR3 protein: CASSLARGHYGYTF; CDR3 DNA: TGTGCCAGCAGCTTGGCCCGGGGCCACTATGGCTACACCTTC
clone size: few; V gene: TRBV15; D gene: .; J gene: TRBJ1-2; CDR3 protein: CATSRVAASNYGYTF; CDR3 DNA: TGTGCCACCAGCAGGGTGGCAGCCTCTAACTATGGCTACACCTTC
clone size: .; V gene: TRBV28; D gene: TRBD1; J gene: TRBJ2-1; CDR3 protein: CASSSSGGWDNEQFF; CDR3 DNA: TGTGCCAGCAGTTCATCAGGGGGCTGGGACAATGAGCAGTTCTTC
clone size: .; V gene: TRBV6-2/TRBV6-3; D gene: .; J gene: TRBJ2-3; CDR3 protein: CASLPRGSTDTQYF; CDR3 DNA: TGTGCCTCCTTACCTCGGGGAAGCACAGATACGCAGTATTTT
clone size: few; V gene: TRBV20-1; D gene: .; J gene: TRBJ1-2; CDR3 protein: CSARSSFGYGYTF; CDR3 DNA: TGCAGTGCTAGGTCATCGTTCGGGTATGGCTACACCTTC
clone size: few; V gene: TRBV29-1; D gene: .; J gene: TRBJ2-5; CDR3 protein: CSVAHRARETQYF; CDR3 DNA: TGCAGCGTTGCGCACAGGGCGAGGGAGACCCAGTACTTC
clone size: .; V gene: TRBV27; D gene: .; J gene: TRBJ2-3; CDR3 protein: CASTATRGGHADTQYF; CDR3 DNA: TGTGCCAGCACCGCTACGCGAGGTGGCCACGCAGATACGCAGTATTTT
clone size: .; V gene: TRBV29-1; D gene: .; J gene: TRBJ1-2; CDR3 protein: CSVEDRRAPYGYTF; CDR3 DNA: TGCAGCGTTGAAGATCGGAGGGCGCCGTATGGCTACACCTTC
clone size: .; V gene: TRBV6-6; D gene: .; J gene: TRBJ1-5; CDR3 protein: CASSDSEGWQPQHF; CDR3 DNA: TGTGCCAGCAGTGACTCGGAGGGGTGGCAGCCCCAGCATTTT
clone size: many; V gene: TRBV5-1; D gene: .; J gene: TRBJ2-5; CDR3 protein: CASSKRDQETQYF; CDR3 DNA: TGCGCCAGCAGCAAGAGGGACCAAGAGACCCAGTACTTC
clone size: once; V gene: TRBV9; D gene: TRBD2; J gene: TRBJ2-7; CDR3 protein: CASSVAAGGRREQYF; CDR3 DNA: TGTGCCAGCAGCGTAGCAGCGGGAGGGCGACGGGAGCAGTACTTC
clone size: .; V gene: TRBV24-1; D gene: .; J gene: TRBJ2-5; CDR3 protein: CATSMGSPGIEETQYF; CDR3 DNA: TGTGCCACCAGCATGGGATCTCCCGGGATAGAAGAGACCCAGTACTTC
clone size: .; V gene: TRBV20-1; D gene: .; J gene: TRBJ1-2; CDR3 protein: CSARHSGGNYGYTF; CDR3 DNA: TGCAGTGCTAGACATAGTGGGGGTAACTATGGCTACACCTTC
clone size: few; V gene: TRBV6-5; D gene: .; J gene: TRBJ2-3; CDR3 protein: CASSFWQSPDTQYF; CDR3 DNA: TGTGCCAGCAGTTTTTGGCAGAGTCCAGATACGCAGTATTTT
clone size: .; V gene: TRBV4-2; D gene: .; J gene: TRBJ1-2; CDR3 protein: CASSREVYYGYTF; CDR3 DNA: TGTGCCAGCTCCCGGGAGGTATACTATGGCTACACCTTC
clone size: .; V gene: TRBV14; D gene: .; J gene: TRBJ1-2; CDR3 protein: CASSQEHLGAWGYTF; CDR3 DNA: TGTGCCAGCAGCCAAGAGCATTTGGGGGCGTGGGGCTACACCTTC
clone size: few; V gene: TRBV7-2; D gene: .; J gene: TRBJ2-7; CDR3 protein: CASSVYRAYEQYF; CDR3 DNA: TGTGCCAGCAGCGTGTATCGAGCCTACGAGCAGTACTTC
clone size: .; V gene: TRBV12-3/TRBV12-4; D gene: .; J gene: TRBJ1-1; CDR3 protein: CASTIRTATPNTEAFF; CDR3 DNA: TGTGCCAGCACCATTAGGACAGCCACACCTAACACTGAAGCTTTCTTT